This T cell receptor (beta chain) is drawn from a study of blood T cell repertoires in COVID-19. Background on the study: Samples representing acute and convalescent COVID-19 were sourced from the United States, Italy and Spain.

The data were produced by immunoSEQ multiplex PCR, yet TCRdb's version contains in-frame clones alone and is incomplete. The sample carries 53,000 or so clones, 65% to 85% recorded once. Germline CDR1 and CDR2: SGHNT and YYREEE (reference sequence). The CDR3 runs 14 residues. V lost 5 bases and J 7 bases, leaving 16 bases between the germline ends. The sequenced material came from peripheral blood. The receptor was isolated from a man in his 70s with active COVID-19. The chain joins TRBV5-4 to TRBJ2-1, with a tentative D call TRBD2 (7 bases). The CDR3: CASRQGGGWNEQFF. CDR3 coding DNA: TGTGCCAGCAGGCAAGGGGGGGGTTGGAATGAGCAGTTCTTC.